This TCR beta chain emerged from a study of OX40 agonist ivuxolimab in advanced cancers. General observations from the study: More expanded clones were seen, on average, in CD8+ T cells than in CD4+.

The assay was immunoSEQ multiplex PCR, and TCRdb's table has in-frame clones only and misses some. The table records some 77,000 clones, 70% to 90% of them present only once. For this clone: Antigen unknown.

CDR3 size: 14 residues. Between the trimmed V and J ends, which lost 0 bases and 4 bases, there was a span of 9 bases. CDR1 and CDR2 (germline): MNHEY, SMNVEV (reference sequence). This TCR was recovered from an adult with an advanced solid tumor such as melanoma, head and neck, liver or kidney cancer. The specimen comprised CD4+ or CD8+ T cells sorted from blood, sampled in a trial of the OX40 agonist ivuxolimab. The gene calls are TRBV27 and TRBJ1-2; D remains unclear. The CDR3: CASSLSGSGYGYTF. Here the CDR3 DNA reads TGTGCCAGCAGTTTATCAGGGTCCGGCTATGGCTACACCTTC.